Below are 15 T cell receptor beta chains sequenced from a single sample in a study of T cells after posttransplantation cyclophosphamide. Here immunoSEQ multiplex PCR was the method, and the copy in TCRdb shows in-frame clones only, minus some. Singletons are absent from the sample, which has about 26,000 clones. Source material: PBMCs. These receptors were obtained from a man aged 45-60 years in good health, CMV-negative, and a related stem cell transplant donor.

This clone appeared many times. The rearrangement joins TRBV10-3 to TRBJ2-3; D is uncertain. Trimming stripped 1 base from V and 8 bases from J, with 4 bases between. This CDR3 has 11 amino acids. Looked up from germline, CDR1 is ENHRY and CDR2 is SYGVKD. The CDR3 loop is CAISEWSTQYF. The CDR3 DNA follows: TGTGCCATCAGTGAGTGGAGTACGCAGTATTTT.

The table lists this clone with many counts. The chain recombines TRBV5-1 with TRBJ2-1; 12 bases line up with TRBD2. Germline CDR1 SGHRS, CDR2 YFSETQ. Germline trimming cut 3 bases from V and 9 bases from J; bases unmatched to any gene: 4. The CDR3 is 14 amino acids. Here the CDR3 reads CASSSTSGRPEQFF. CDR3 nucleotides: TGCGCCAGCAGCTCCACTAGCGGGAGGCCTGAGCAGTTCTTC.

This clone showed up many times. The gene calls are TRBV4-1 and TRBJ2-7, with D perhaps TRBD2 (6 bases). The CDR3 has 17 amino acids. The germline CDR1 and CDR2 sequences are MGHRA and YSYEKL. V lost 2 bases, J lost 7 bases, and 24 bases lay in between. CDR3 sequence reads: CASSQPPGPTGVLEQYF. The CDR3 coding sequence is TGCGCCAGCAGCCAACCCCCCGGGCCTACGGGGGTCCTTGAGCAGTACTTC.

Many counts were recorded for this clone. J is TRBJ2-3 and V is TRBV7-2, with 10 nucleotides matching TRBD2. The CDR3 length is 16 residues. V lost 5 bases to trimming and J lost 5 bases; unmatched junction nucleotides: 10. In germline, CDR1 is SGHTA, CDR2 FQGNSA. CDR3: CASSPSGASGRDTQYF. The CDR3 DNA reads as TGTGCCAGCAGCCCCTCTGGCGCTAGCGGGAGAGATACGCAGTATTTT.

This clone was observed at least ten times. The rearrangement joins TRBV2 to TRBJ2-7; TRBD2 aligns across 7 bases. CDR3 length equals 15 residues. In germline, CDR1 is SNHLY, CDR2 FYNNEI. The V and J ends lost 4 bases and 2 bases, in that order; junction bases with no gene match: 8. For the CDR3, the DNA is TGTGCCAGCAGTGCGACGACGGGAGGACCCTACGAGCAGTACTTC. Translating it yields CASSATTGGPYEQYF. The full variable domain, its missing parts supplied by reference TRBV2 and TRBJ2-7, is EPEVTQTPSHQVTQMGQEVILRCVPISNHLYFYWYRQILGQKVEFLVSFYNNEISEKSEIFDDQFSVERPDGSNFTLKIRSTKLEDSAMYFCASSATTGGPYEQYFGPGTRLTVT.

This clone came up many times. The CDR3 is CASTDRRSGNTIYF. DNA of the CDR3: TGTGCCAGTACTGACAGACGCTCTGGAAACACCATATATTTT. The chain carries TRBV19 and TRBJ1-3, with a possible D match to TRBD1 (5 bases). The ends were cut back, 7 bases at V and 0 bases at J, with 10 bases in the middle. Germline-derived CDR1 and CDR2 are LNHDA and SQIVND (reference sequence). The CDR3 loop spans 14 amino acids.

This clone was detected ten times or more. The chain combines TRBV28 with TRBJ2-5, with 12 bases aligning to TRBD1. The CDR3 loop spans 15 amino acids. J gave up 4 bases and V 4 bases, and 4 bases lay outside the gene matches. Germline V gene lookup returns CDR1 MDHEN and CDR2 SYDVKM. The CDR3, as DNA: TGTGCCAGCAGTTCCGGGACAGGGGGCTTAGAGACCCAGTACTTC. The encoded protein is CASSSGTGGLETQYF. Based on the CDR3 plus reference TRBV28 and TRBJ2-5, the full variable domain is DVKVTQSSRYLVKRTGEKVFLECVQDMDHENMFWYRQDPGLGLRLIYFSYDVKMKEKGDIPEGYSVSREKKERFSLILESASTNQTSMYLCASSSGTGGLETQYFGPGTRLLVL.

This clone was recorded at least ten times. V is TRBV2 and J is TRBJ2-7; 10 nucleotides match TRBD1. The CDR3 covers 13 residues. V dropped 8 bases and J dropped 3; count of bases not matched to a gene: 4. The V gene's germline CDR1 is SNHLY and CDR2 FYNNEI. As DNA, the CDR3 is TGTGCCAGCTTGCGGGACAGGGGCTACGAGCAGTACTTC. Translated, it gives CASLRDRGYEQYF.

The table lists this clone with many counts. The V call is TRBV19, the J call TRBJ2-5; perhaps TRBD2 as D (5 bases). CDR1 is LNHDA and CDR2 is SQIVND in the germline V gene (reference sequence). V lost 3 bases, J lost 2 bases, and 10 bases lay in between. The CDR3 totals 14 residues. The DNA for the CDR3 is TGTGCCAGTAGTATCTCCACGGGGCAAGAGACCCAGTACTTC. Protein sequence: CASSISTGQETQYF.

This clone appeared many times. This chain links TRBV5-6 with TRBJ2-3; 11 positions agree with TRBD1. J was trimmed by 4 bases and V by 4 bases; bases with no gene match: 5. The length of the CDR3 is 15 residues. Germline lookup yields CDR1 SGHDT and CDR2 YYEEEE. The CDR3 sequence is CASSLRTGGPDTQYF. In nucleotides, the CDR3 is TGTGCCAGCAGCCTAAGGACAGGGGGCCCAGATACGCAGTATTTT.

This clone was counted many times. The rearrangement uses TRBV5-4 and TRBJ1-2; D is uncertain. V dropped 5 bases and J dropped 7 bases, with 18 bases sitting between them. The germline gives CDR1 SGHNT, CDR2 YYREEE (reference sequence). The length of the CDR3 is 14 residues. The CDR3 nucleotides are TGTGCCAGCAGTTTCGTCCCGGGGAGAAGTGGCTACACCTTC. This translates into CASSFVPGRSGYTF.

This clone was counted many times. This rearrangement joins TRBV6-5 to TRBJ2-5; TRBD1 matches at 10 bases. CDR1 MNHEY and CDR2 SVGAGI come from the germline V gene. V was clipped by 0 bases and J by 7 bases; unmatched bases: 8. This CDR3 region has 16 residues. CDR3: CASSYSPGQGIGTQYF. The CDR3 DNA reads as TGTGCCAGCAGTTACTCACCGGGACAGGGGATTGGGACCCAGTACTTC.

This clone has at least ten counts. The V and J genes are TRBV5-1 and TRBJ2-2; no firm D call. CDR1 and CDR2 (germline): SGHRS, YFSETQ. This CDR3 is 15 amino acids long. V lost 4 bases, J lost 0 bases, and 10 bases lay in between. CDR3 in DNA: TGCGCCAGCAGCCCCCAGGTGACGAACACCGGGGAGCTGTTTTTT. Residues: CASSPQVTNTGELFF.

In its sample, this clone was seen many times. The chain joins TRBV4-1 to TRBJ2-1, with TRBD1 matching 8 bases. Germline lookup yields CDR1 MGHRA and CDR2 YSYEKL. The CDR3 is 16 residues long. V was pared by 0 bases and J by 7 bases, with 8 bases of the junction left unmatched. CDR3 amino acids: CASSQDPGTGSNEQFF. CDR3 nucleotide sequence: TGCGCCAGCAGCCAAGATCCCGGGACAGGTAGTAATGAGCAGTTCTTC.

The sample holds many counts of this clone. This chain joins TRBV28 and TRBJ1-4, with 7 bases that match TRBD1. The CDR3 is 15 residues long. CDR1 MDHEN and CDR2 SYDVKM come from the germline V gene. V lost 6 bases to trimming and J lost 3 bases; unmatched junction nucleotides: 7. The CDR3 nucleotides read TGTGCCAGCAGCGGACCGGGACAGTCTAATGAAAAACTGTTTTTT. This codes for CASSGPGQSNEKLFF.